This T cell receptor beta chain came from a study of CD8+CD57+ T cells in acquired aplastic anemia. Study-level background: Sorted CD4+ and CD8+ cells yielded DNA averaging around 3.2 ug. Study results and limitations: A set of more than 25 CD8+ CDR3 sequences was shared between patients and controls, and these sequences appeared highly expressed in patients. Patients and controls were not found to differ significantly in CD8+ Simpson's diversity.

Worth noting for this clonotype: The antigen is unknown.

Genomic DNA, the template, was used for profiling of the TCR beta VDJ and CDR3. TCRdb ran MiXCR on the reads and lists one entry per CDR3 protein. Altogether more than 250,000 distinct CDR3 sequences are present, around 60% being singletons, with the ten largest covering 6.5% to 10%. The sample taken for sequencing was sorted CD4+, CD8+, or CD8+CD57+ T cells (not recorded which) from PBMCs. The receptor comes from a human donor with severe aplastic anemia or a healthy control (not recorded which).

CDR3 sequence: CSAALQGGNGNTF. DNA for the CDR3: TGCAGTGCTGCGTTACAGGGGGGAAATGGAAACACCTTC. V usage is TRBV20-1 and J usage is TRBJ1-2, with TRBD1 matching 8 bases. Looked up from germline, CDR1 is DFQATT and CDR2 is SNEGSKA (reference sequence). The CDR3 covers 13 residues. Trimming took 5 bases from V and 12 from J; bases not matched to a gene: 14.